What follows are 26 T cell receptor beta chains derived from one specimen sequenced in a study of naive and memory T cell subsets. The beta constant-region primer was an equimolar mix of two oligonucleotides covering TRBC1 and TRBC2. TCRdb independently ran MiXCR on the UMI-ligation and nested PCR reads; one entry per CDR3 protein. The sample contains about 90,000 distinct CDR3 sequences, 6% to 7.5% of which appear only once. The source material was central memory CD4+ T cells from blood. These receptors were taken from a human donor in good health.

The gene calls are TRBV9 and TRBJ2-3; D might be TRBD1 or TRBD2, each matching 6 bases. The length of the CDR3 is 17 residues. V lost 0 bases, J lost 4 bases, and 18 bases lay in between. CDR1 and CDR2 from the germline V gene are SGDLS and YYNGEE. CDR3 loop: CASSVGGGPPSPDTQYF. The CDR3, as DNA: TGTGCCAGCAGCGTAGGTGGGGGGCCTCCTTCCCCAGATACGCAGTATTTT.

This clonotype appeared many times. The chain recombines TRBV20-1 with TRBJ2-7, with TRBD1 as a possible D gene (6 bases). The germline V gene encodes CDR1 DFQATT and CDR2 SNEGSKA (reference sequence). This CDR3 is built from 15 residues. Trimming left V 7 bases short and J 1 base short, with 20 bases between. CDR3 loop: CSVTTQRTGSYEQYF. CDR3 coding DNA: TGCAGTGTCACAACCCAGAGAACAGGGTCCTACGAGCAGTACTTC.

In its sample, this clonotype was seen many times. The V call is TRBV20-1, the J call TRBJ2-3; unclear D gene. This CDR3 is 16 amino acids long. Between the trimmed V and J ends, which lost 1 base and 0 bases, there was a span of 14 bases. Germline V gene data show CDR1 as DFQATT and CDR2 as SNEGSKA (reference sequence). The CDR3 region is CSARAGRIDSTDTQYF. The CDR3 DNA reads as TGCAGTGCTAGAGCCGGTCGCATTGATAGCACAGATACGCAGTATTTT.

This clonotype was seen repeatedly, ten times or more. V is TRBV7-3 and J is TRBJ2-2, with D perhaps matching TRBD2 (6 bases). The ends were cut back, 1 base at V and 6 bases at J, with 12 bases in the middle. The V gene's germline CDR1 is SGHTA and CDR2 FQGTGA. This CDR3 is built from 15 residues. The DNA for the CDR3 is TGTGCCAGCAGCTTAAGGTCGGGAGCGGCCGGGGAGCTGTTTTTT. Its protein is CASSLRSGAAGELFF.

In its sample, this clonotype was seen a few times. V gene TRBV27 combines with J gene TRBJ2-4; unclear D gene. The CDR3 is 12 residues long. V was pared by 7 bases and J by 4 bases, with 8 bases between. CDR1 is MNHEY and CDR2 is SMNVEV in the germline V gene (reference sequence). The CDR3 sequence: CASTDTKNIQYF. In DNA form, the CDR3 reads TGTGCCAGCACAGATACTAAAAACATTCAGTACTTC.

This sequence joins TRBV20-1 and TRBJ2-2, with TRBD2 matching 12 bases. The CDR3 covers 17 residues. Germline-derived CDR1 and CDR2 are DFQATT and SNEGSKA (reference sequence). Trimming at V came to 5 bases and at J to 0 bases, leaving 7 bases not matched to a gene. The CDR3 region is CSAEPSGGVANTGELFF. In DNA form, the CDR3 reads TGCAGTGCTGAACCTAGCGGGGGGGTCGCGAACACCGGGGAGCTGTTTTTT.

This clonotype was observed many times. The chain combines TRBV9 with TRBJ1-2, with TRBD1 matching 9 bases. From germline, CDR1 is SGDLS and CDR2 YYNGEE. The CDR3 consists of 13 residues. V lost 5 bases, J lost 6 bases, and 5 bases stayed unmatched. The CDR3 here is CASRGQGGDGYTF. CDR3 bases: TGTGCCAGCAGGGGACAGGGAGGGGATGGCTACACCTTC.

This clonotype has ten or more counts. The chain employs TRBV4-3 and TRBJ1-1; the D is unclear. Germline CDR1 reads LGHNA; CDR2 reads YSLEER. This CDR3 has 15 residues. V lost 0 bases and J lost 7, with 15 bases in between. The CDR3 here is CASSQEHTPSREAFF. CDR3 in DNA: TGCGCCAGCAGCCAAGAGCACACTCCAAGCCGTGAAGCTTTCTTT.

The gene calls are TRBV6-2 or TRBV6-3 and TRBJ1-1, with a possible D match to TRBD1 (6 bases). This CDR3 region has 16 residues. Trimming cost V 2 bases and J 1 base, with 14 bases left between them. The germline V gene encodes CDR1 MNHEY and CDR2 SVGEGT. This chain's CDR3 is CASSYPRQAGNTEAFF. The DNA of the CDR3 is TGTGCCAGCAGTTACCCTCGACAGGCCGGGAACACTGAAGCTTTCTTT.

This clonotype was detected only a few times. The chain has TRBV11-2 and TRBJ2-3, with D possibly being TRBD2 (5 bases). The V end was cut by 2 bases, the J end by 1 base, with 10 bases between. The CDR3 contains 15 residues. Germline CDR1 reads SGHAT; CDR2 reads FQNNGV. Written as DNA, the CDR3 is TGTGCCAGCAGCTTACGGGGATATGGCACAGATACGCAGTATTTT. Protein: CASSLRGYGTDTQYF.

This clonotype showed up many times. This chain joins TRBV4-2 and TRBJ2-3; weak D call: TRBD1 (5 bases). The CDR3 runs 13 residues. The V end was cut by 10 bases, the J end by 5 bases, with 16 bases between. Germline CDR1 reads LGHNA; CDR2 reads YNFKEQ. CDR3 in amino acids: CATRAVGVDTQYF. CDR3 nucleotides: TGTGCCACCAGGGCGGTTGGAGTAGATACGCAGTATTTT.

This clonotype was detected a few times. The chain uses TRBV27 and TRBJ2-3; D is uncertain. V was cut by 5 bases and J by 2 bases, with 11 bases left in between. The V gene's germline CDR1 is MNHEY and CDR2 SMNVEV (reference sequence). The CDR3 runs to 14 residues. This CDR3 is CASSPRRITDTQYF. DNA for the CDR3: TGTGCCAGCAGTCCCCGTAGGATCACAGATACGCAGTATTTT.

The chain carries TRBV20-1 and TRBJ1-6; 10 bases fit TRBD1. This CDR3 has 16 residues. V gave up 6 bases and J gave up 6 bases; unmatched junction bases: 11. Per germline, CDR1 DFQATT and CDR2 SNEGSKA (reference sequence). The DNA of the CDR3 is TGCAGTGCGCGCCCCGGACAGGGGGATTTTAATTCACCCCTCCACTTT. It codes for CSARPGQGDFNSPLHF.

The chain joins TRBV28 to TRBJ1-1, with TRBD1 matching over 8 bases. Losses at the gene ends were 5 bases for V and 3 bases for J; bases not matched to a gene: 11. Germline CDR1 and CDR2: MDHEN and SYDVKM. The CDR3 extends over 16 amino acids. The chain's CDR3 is CASSVTQGAGHTEAFF. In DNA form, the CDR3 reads TGTGCCAGCAGTGTCACTCAGGGGGCAGGTCACACTGAAGCTTTCTTT.

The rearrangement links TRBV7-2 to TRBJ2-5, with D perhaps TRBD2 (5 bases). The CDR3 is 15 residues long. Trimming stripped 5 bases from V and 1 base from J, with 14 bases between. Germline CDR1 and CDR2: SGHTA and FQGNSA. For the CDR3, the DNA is TGTGCCAGCAGCACCCTAGCCAGGTTCCAAGAGACCCAGTACTTC. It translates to CASSTLARFQETQYF. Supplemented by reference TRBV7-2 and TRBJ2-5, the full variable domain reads GAGVSQSPSNKVTEKGKDVELRCDPISGHTALYWYRQSLGQGLEFLIYFQGNSAPDKSGLPSDRFSAERTGGSVSTLTIQRTQQEDSAVYLCASSTLARFQETQYFGPGTRLLVL.

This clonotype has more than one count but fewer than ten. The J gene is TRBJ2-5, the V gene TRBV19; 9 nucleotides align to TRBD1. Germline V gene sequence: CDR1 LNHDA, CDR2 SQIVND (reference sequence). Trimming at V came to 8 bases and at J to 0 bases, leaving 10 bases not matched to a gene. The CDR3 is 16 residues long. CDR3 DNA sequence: TGTGCCAGTTCGACAGGGGGGAAGCCGTACCAAGAGACCCAGTACTTC. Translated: CASSTGGKPYQETQYF.

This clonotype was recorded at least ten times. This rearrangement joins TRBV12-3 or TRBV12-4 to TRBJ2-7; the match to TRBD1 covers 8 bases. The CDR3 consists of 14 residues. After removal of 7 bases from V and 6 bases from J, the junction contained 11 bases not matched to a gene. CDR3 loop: CASTAQTGVGEQYF. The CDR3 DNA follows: TGTGCCAGCACCGCACAGACAGGGGTTGGCGAGCAGTACTTC.

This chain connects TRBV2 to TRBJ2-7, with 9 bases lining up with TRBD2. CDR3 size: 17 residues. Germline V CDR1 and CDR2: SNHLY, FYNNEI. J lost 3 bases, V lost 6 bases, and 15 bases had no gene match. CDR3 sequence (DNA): TGTGCCAGCAGGGAGCGGGAGGAATGGCTAGGGTTCTACGAGCAGTACTTC. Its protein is CASREREEWLGFYEQYF.

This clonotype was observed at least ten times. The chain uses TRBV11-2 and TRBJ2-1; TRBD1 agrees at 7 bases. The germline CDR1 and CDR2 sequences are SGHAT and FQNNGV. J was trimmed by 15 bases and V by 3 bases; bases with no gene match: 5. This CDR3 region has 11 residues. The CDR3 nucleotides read TGTGCCAGCAGCTTTGGACAGGTACTGTTCTTC. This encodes CASSFGQVLFF.

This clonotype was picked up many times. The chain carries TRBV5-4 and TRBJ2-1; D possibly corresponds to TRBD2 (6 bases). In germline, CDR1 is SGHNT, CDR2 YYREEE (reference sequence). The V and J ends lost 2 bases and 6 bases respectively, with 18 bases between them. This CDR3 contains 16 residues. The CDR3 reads CASSLGGARQVNEQFF. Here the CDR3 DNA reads TGTGCCAGCAGCTTAGGCGGGGCCCGGCAGGTCAATGAGCAGTTCTTC.

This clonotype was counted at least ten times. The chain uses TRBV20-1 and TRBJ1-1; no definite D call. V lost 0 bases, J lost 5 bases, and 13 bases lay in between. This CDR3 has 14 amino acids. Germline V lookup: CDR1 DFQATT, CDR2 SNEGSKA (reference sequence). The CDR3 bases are TGCAGTGCTAGAGATATTAGACGGCGGACTGAAGCTTTCTTT. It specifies CSARDIRRRTEAFF.

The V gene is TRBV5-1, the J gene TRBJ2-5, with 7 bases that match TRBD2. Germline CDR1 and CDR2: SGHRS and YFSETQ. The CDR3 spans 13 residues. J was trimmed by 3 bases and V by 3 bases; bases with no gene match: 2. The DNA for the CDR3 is TGCGCCAGCAGCTCTGGACTAGAAGAGACCCAGTACTTC. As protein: CASSSGLEETQYF.

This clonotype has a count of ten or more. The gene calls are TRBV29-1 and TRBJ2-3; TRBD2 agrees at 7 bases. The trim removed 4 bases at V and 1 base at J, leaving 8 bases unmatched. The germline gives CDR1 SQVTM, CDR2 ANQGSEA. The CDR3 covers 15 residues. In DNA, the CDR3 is TGCAGCGTTGCCCAGCGCCTAGCGGGCACAGATACGCAGTATTTT. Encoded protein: CSVAQRLAGTDTQYF.

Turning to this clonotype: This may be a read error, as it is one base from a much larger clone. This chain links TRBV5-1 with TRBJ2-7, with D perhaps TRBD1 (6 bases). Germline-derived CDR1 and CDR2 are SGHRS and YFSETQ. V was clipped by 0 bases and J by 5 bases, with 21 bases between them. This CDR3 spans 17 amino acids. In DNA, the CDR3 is TGCGCCAGCAGCTTGGCCGCCTTGAACAGGGCCATGGACGAGCAGTACTTC. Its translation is CASSLAALNRAMDEQYF.

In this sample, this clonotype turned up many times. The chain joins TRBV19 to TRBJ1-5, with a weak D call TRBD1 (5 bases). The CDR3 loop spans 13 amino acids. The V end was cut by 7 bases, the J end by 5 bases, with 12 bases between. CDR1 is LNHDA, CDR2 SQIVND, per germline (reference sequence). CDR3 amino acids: CASKGQGDQPQHF. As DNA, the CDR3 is TGTGCCAGTAAGGGGCAGGGTGATCAGCCCCAGCATTTT.

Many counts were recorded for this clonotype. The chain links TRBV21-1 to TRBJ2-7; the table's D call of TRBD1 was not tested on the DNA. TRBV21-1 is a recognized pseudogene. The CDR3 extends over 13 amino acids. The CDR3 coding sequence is TGTGCCATCCTACTTACAGGGTCAGACGAGCAGTACTTC. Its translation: CAILLTGSDEQYF.